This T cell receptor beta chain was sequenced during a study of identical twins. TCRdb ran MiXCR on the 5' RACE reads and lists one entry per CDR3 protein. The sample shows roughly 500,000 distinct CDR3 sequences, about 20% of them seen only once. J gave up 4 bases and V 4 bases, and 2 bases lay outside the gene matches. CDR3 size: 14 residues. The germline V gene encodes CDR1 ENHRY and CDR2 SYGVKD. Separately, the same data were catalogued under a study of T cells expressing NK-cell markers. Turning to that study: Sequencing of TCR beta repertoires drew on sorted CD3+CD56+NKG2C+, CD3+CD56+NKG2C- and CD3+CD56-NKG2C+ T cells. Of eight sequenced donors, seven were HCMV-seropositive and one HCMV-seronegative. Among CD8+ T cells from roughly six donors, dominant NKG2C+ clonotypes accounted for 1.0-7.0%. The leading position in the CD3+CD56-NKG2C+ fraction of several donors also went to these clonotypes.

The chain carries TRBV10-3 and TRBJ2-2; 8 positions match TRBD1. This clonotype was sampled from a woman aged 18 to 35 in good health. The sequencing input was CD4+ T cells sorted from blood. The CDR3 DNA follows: TGTGCCATCAGTGCAGGGGGCCCCACCGGGGAGCTGTTTTTT. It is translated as CAISAGGPTGELFF.